The source of this T cell receptor beta chain is a study of blood T cell repertoires in COVID-19. Study-wide background: Samples came from the United States, Italy and Spain, spanning acute and convalescent COVID-19.

Trimming removed 6 bases at V and 0 bases at J, with 17 bases between. There are 17 residues in the CDR3. The germline V gene has CDR1 MNHEY and CDR2 SMNVEV (reference sequence). Original methodology: Amplification of reference gene primers was used by the study to estimate nucleated cell counts. Profiling relied on immunoSEQ multiplex PCR, and the TCRdb table lists in-frame clones only, not all of them. The V and J calls and the clone size are those of that table, but D and trimming were determined from the DNA. The sample has some 260,000 clones, more than 75% seen once. Specimen: peripheral blood. This receptor was taken from a woman aged 40 to 50 who had recovered from COVID-19. The chain recombines TRBV27 with TRBJ2-2, with D possibly TRBD2 on 6 matching bases. CDR3 residues: CASRRLATTANTGELFF. The CDR3 DNA reads as TGTGCCAGCAGGAGGCTAGCGACCACCGCGAACACCGGGGAGCTGTTTTTT.